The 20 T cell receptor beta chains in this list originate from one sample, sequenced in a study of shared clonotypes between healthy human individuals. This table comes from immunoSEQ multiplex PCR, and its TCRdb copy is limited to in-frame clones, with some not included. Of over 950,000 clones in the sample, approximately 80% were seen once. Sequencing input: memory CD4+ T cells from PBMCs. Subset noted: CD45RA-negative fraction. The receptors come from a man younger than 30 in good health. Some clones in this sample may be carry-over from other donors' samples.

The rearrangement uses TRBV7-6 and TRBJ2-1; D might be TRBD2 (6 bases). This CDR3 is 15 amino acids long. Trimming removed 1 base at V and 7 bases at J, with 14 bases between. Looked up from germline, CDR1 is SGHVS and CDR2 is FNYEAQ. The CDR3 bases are TGTGCCAGCAGCTTAGACGGGAGCTGGATTAATGAGCAGTTCTTC. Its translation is CASSLDGSWINEQFF.

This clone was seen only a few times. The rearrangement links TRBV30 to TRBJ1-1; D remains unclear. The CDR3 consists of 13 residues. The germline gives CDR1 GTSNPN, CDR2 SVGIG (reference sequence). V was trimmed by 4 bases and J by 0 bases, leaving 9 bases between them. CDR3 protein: CAWNPRLNTEAFF. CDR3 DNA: TGTGCCTGGAATCCCCGACTGAACACTGAAGCTTTCTTT.

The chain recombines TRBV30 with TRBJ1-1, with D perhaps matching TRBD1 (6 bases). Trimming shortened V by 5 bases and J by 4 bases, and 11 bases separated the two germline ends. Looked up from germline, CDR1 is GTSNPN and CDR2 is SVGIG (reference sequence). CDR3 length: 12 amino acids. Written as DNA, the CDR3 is TGTGCCTGGGAACAGGGTGGCACTGAAGCTTTCTTT. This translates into CAWEQGGTEAFF. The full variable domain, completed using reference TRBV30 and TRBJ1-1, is SQTIHQWPATLVQPVGSPLSLECTVEGTSNPNLYWYRQAAGRGLQLLFYSVGIGQISSEVPQNLSASRPQDRQFILSSKKLLLSDSGFYLCAWEQGGTEAFFGQGTRLTVV.

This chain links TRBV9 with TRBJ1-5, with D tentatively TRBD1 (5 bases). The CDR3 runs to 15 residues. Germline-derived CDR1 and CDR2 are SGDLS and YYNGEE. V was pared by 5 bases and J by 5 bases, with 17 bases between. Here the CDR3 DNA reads TGTGCCAGCAGTCAGTCCTCCGGGGCCGATCAGCCCCAGCATTTT. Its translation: CASSQSSGADQPQHF.

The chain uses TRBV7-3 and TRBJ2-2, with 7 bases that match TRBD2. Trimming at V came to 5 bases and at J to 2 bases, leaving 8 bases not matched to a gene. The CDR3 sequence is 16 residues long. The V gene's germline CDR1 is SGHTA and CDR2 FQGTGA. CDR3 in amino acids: CASSGSGGSNTGELFF. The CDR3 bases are TGTGCCAGCAGCGGAAGTGGCGGGAGTAACACCGGGGAGCTGTTTTTT.

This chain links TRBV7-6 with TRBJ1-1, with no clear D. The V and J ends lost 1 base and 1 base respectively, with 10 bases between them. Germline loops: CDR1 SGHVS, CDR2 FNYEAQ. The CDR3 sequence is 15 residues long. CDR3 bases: TGTGCCAGCAGCTTAGTGCGTTCAGGGAACACTGAAGCTTTCTTT. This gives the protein CASSLVRSGNTEAFF.

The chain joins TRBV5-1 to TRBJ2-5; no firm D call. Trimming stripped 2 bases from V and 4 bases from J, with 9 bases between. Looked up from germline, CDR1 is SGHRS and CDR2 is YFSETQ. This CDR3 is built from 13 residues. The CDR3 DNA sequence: TGCGCCAGCAGCTTACTCAAGGGAGAGACCCAGTACTTC. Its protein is CASSLLKGETQYF.

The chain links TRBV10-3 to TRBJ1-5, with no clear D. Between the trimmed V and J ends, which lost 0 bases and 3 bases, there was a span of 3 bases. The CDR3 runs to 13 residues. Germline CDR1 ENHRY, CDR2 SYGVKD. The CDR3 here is CAISESDNQPQHF. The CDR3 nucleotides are TGTGCCATCAGTGAGTCAGACAATCAGCCCCAGCATTTT.

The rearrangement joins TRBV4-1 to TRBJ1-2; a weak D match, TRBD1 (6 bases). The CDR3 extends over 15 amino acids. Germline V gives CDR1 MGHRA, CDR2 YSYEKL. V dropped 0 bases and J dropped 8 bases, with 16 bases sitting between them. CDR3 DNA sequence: TGCGCCAGCAGCCAAGATAACAGGGAGGCTAGAGGCTACACCTTC. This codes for CASSQDNREARGYTF.

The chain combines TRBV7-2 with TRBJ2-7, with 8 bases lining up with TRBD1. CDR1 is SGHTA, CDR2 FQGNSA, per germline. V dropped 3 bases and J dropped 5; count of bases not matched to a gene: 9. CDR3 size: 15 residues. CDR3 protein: CASSFDRGAINEQYF. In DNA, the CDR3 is TGTGCCAGCAGCTTCGACAGGGGCGCAATCAACGAGCAGTACTTC.

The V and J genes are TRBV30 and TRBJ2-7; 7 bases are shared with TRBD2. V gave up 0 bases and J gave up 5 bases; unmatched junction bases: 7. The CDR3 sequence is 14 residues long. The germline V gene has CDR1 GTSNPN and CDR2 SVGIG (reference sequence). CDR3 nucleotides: TGTGCCTGGAGTGTTGGTCTAGCGGTACACGAGCAGTACTTC. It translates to CAWSVGLAVHEQYF.

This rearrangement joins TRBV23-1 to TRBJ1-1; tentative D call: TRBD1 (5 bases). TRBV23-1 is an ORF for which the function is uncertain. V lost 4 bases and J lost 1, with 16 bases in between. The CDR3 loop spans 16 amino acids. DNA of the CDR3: TGCGCCAGCAGTCCGGGGAGGGGTTCCGAGAACACTGAAGCTTTCTTT. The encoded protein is CASSPGRGSENTEAFF.

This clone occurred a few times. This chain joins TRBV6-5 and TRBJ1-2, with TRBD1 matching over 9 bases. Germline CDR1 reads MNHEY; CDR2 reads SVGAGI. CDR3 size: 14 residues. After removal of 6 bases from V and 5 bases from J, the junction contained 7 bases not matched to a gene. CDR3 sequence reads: CASRGQGIVYGYTF. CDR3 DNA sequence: TGTGCCAGCAGGGGACAGGGAATCGTGTATGGCTACACCTTC.

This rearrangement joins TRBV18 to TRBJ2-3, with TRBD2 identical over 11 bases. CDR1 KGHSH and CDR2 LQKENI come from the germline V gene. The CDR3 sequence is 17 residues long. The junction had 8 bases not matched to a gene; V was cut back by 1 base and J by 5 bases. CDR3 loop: CASSPRTSGLSGDTQYF. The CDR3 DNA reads TGTGCCAGCTCACCACGGACTAGCGGGTTGTCGGGAGATACGCAGTATTTT.

The CDR3 nucleotides read TGTGCCAGCAGCAAAGGTATTAGCGGGGCTTCACGCTCCTACAATGAGCAGTTCTTC. Translated, it gives CASSKGISGASRSYNEQFF. V and J are TRBV21-1 and TRBJ2-1; the table gives TRBD2 as D, unverified against the DNA. TRBV21-1 is a pseudogene locus. The CDR3 totals 19 residues.

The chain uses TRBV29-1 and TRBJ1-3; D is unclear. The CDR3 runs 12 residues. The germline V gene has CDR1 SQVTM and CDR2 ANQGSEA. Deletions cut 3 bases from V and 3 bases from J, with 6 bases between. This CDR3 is CSVEILGNTIYF. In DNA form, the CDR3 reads TGCAGCGTTGAGATTCTTGGAAACACCATATATTTT.

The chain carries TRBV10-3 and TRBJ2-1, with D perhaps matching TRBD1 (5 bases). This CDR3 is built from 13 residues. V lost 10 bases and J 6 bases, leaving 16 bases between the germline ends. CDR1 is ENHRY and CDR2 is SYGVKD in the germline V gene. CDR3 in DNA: TGTGCCACACAGGTCCGGATGGGCAATGAGCAGTTCTTC. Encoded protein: CATQVRMGNEQFF.

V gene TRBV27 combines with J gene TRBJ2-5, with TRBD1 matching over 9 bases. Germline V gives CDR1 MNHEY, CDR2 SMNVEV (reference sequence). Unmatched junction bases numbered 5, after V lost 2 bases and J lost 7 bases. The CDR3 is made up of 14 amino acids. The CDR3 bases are TGTGCCAGCAGTTTAGTACAGGGGGCAGGGACCCAGTACTTC. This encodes CASSLVQGAGTQYF.

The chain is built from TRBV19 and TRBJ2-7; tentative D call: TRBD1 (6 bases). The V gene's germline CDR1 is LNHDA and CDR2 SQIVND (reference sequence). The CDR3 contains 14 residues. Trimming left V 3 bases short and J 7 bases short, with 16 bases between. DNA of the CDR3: TGTGCCAGTAGTATTGGGGGCGGTGCGAGAGAGCAGTACTTC. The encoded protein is CASSIGGGAREQYF.

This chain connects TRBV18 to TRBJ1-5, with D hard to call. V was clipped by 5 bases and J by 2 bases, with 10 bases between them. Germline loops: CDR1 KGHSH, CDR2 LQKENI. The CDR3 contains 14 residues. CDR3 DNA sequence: TGTGCCAGCTCAGGGGATAACGGCAATCAGCCCCAGCATTTT. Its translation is CASSGDNGNQPQHF.